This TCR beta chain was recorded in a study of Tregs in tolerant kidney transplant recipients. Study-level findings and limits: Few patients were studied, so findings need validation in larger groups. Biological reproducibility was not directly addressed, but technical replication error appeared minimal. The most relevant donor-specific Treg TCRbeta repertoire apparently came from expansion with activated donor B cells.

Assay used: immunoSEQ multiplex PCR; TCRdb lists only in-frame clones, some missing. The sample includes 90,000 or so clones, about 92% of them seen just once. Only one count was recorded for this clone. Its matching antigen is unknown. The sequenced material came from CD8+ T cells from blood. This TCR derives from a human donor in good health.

The CDR3 is CASSPGLAGGAETQYF. DNA of the CDR3: TGTGCCAGCAGCCCCGGACTAGCGGGAGGTGCAGAGACCCAGTACTTC. V gene TRBV7-7 combines with J gene TRBJ2-5, with 14 bases fitting TRBD2. The CDR3 consists of 16 residues. Germline trimming cut 5 bases from V and 4 bases from J; bases unmatched to any gene: 6. The germline gives CDR1 SSHAT, CDR2 FNYEAQ (reference sequence).